These 27 T cell receptor beta chains were all obtained from the same sample, sequenced in a study of cytomegalovirus exposure and HLA in healthy donors. The PCR used 60 Vbeta and 13 Jbeta primers. The table came from immunoSEQ multiplex PCR; TCRdb's copy has only in-frame clones and leaves some out. This table holds 250,000 to 350,000 clones, over 85% found once. Material: PBMCs. Every receptor here comes from a woman between 18 and 29 years old in good health and CMV-seronegative.

The chain is built from TRBV6-5 and TRBJ2-3, with TRBD1 matching over 10 bases. Germline assignment: CDR1 MNHEY and CDR2 SVGAGI. The V gene end was trimmed by 7 bases and the J gene end by 8 bases; junction bases not matched to a gene: 9. The CDR3 extends over 14 amino acids. CDR3 sequence reads: CASTPTGGWGTQYF. DNA for the CDR3: TGTGCCAGCACCCCGACAGGGGGCTGGGGTACGCAGTATTTT.

This clone was found a few times. The chain couples TRBV6-5 to TRBJ1-1, with 7 bases matching TRBD1. There are 13 residues in the CDR3. Germline V gene data show CDR1 as MNHEY and CDR2 as SVGAGI. The ends lost 8 bases at V and 2 bases at J; junction bases unmatched: 5. For the CDR3, the DNA is TGTGCCAGCCCGACAGGGAGAAACACTGAAGCTTTCTTT. Protein product: CASPTGRNTEAFF.

The DNA of the CDR3 is TGTGCCAGCAGCTTGTTCTCCGGGGAGCTGTTTTTT. Its protein is CASSLFSGELFF. The genes are TRBV5-6 and TRBJ2-2; no clear D. The CDR3 contains 12 residues. Germline V lookup: CDR1 SGHDT, CDR2 YYEEEE. V was shortened by 1 base and J by 6 bases, with 4 bases between the two germline ends.

A word on this clone: The junction does not match germline at one end; this may be a read error. CDR3 nucleotide sequence: TGTTCCAGCAGAGGACAGGGAACGAATGAGCAGTTCTTC. Protein sequence: CSSRGQGTNEQFF. The genes are TRBV7-9 and TRBJ2-1; TRBD1 agrees at 8 bases. This CDR3 is built from 13 residues. Germline V gene lookup returns CDR1 SEHNR and CDR2 FQNEAQ (reference sequence). Looking up the rest from reference TRBV7-9 and TRBJ2-1 gives the full variable domain: DTGVSQNPRHKITKRGQNVTFRCDPISEHNRLYWYRQTLGQGPEFLTYFQNEAQLEKSRLLSDRFSAERPKGSFSTLEIQRTEQGDSAMYLCSSRGQGTNEQFFGPGTRLTVL.

The chain has TRBV5-6 and TRBJ1-6; TRBD1 might be the D (5 bases). The V end lost 4 bases, the J end lost 9 bases, and 14 bases lay between the germline ends. CDR1 and CDR2 (germline): SGHDT, YYEEEE. The CDR3 sequence is 14 residues long. CDR3 coding DNA: TGTGCCAGCAGCCGGACCGACAGAACTTCACCCCTCCACTTT. Translation gives CASSRTDRTSPLHF.

This rearrangement joins TRBV18 to TRBJ2-3, with 7 bases identical to TRBD2. The CDR3 runs 15 residues. V shed 3 bases and J 2 bases; nucleotides not matched to a gene: 5. Germline V gene data show CDR1 as KGHSH and CDR2 as LQKENI. CDR3 in DNA: TGTGCCAGCTCACCCGGCGGGGGTTTCACAGATACGCAGTATTTT. Residues: CASSPGGGFTDTQYF.

The chain combines TRBV6-1 with TRBJ2-3, with D uncertain. CDR1 and CDR2 (germline): MNHNS, SASEGT. V lost 6 bases to trimming and J lost 0 bases, with 10 bases between them. There are 14 residues in the CDR3. The CDR3 spells CASRDPGSTDTQYF. The CDR3 DNA follows: TGTGCCAGCAGAGACCCCGGGAGCACAGATACGCAGTATTTT.

This chain connects TRBV18 to TRBJ1-1; D is perhaps TRBD1 (5 bases). This CDR3 is built from 14 residues. Trimming removed 4 bases from V and 4 bases from J, with 13 bases in between. Germline values: CDR1 KGHSH, CDR2 LQKENI. The CDR3 nucleotides read TGTGCCAGCTCACTCGCAGGGATGGGCACTGAAGCTTTCTTT. Its protein is CASSLAGMGTEAFF.

The rearrangement joins TRBV4-1 to TRBJ1-5, with a possible D match to TRBD1 (6 bases). The V and J ends lost 0 bases and 5 bases respectively, with 14 bases between them. This CDR3 is built from 16 residues. CDR1 and CDR2 from the germline V gene are MGHRA and YSYEKL. The DNA of the CDR3 is TGCGCCAGCAGCCAAGAGCTAGACAGGTGGGATCAGCCCCAGCATTTT. Protein: CASSQELDRWDQPQHF.

The chain uses TRBV13 and TRBJ1-1; 9 positions agree with TRBD1. Per germline, CDR1 PRHDT and CDR2 FYEKMQ (reference sequence). This CDR3 is 14 amino acids long. Trimming cost V 7 bases and J 4 bases; bases outside gene matches: 7. CDR3 residues: CASTIRTGVTEAFF. In DNA, the CDR3 is TGTGCCAGCACCATCCGGACAGGGGTCACTGAAGCTTTCTTT.

The chain carries TRBV7-9 and TRBJ1-1, with 8 nucleotides matching TRBD1. Per the germline V gene, CDR1 is SEHNR and CDR2 is FQNEAQ (reference sequence). The CDR3 is 15 amino acids. Trimming at V came to 5 bases and at J to 3 bases, leaving 8 bases not matched to a gene. As DNA, the CDR3 is TGTGCCAGCAGCAGAGAGACAGGGGTGTACACTGAAGCTTTCTTT. This codes for CASSRETGVYTEAFF.

The rearrangement joins TRBV27 to TRBJ2-2; TRBD2 aligns across 9 bases. The germline V gene has CDR1 MNHEY and CDR2 SMNVEV (reference sequence). V lost 6 bases and J lost 1; bases outside the gene matches: 6. This CDR3 is 16 amino acids long. CDR3 sequence reads: CASSLLAGENTGELFF. Written as DNA, the CDR3 is TGTGCCAGCAGCCTCTTAGCGGGGGAGAACACCGGGGAGCTGTTTTTT.

The chain joins TRBV5-1 to TRBJ2-7, with 7 bases aligning to TRBD2. CDR3 length: 14 residues. CDR1 and CDR2 (germline): SGHRS, YFSETQ. Unmatched junction bases numbered 7, after V lost 7 bases and J lost 0 bases. CDR3 coding DNA: TGCGCCAGCGCAAATCAGCGGGACTCCTACGAGCAGTACTTC. Residues: CASANQRDSYEQYF.

The chain combines TRBV30 with TRBJ2-7, with a possible D match to TRBD1 (6 bases). The V gene's germline CDR1 is GTSNPN and CDR2 SVGIG (reference sequence). The CDR3 is made up of 14 amino acids. Trimming stripped 8 bases from V and 1 base from J, with 18 bases between. The CDR3 here is CATAYGTGSYEQYF. CDR3 coding DNA: TGTGCCACAGCCTATGGTACAGGGTCCTACGAGCAGTACTTC.

CDR3 in amino acids: CASRIRTGPYEQYF. The CDR3 coding sequence is TGCGCCAGCAGAATTCGAACGGGTCCCTACGAGCAGTACTTC. The chain couples TRBV10-2 to TRBJ2-7; D remains ambiguous. The germline V gene encodes CDR1 WSHSY and CDR2 SAAADI. This CDR3 contains 14 residues. Trimming left V 6 bases short and J 2 bases short, with 14 bases between.

The CDR3 DNA reads as TGCAGCGTTGTGACAGGGTTCACTGAAGCTTTCTTT. Protein product: CSVVTGFTEAFF. This chain uses TRBV29-1 with TRBJ1-1, with 7 bases fitting TRBD1. CDR1 and CDR2 (germline): SQVTM, ANQGSEA. The CDR3 has 12 amino acids. The trim removed 4 bases at V and 4 bases at J, leaving 3 bases unmatched.

J is TRBJ1-1 and V is TRBV13, with 8 positions matching TRBD1. Germline CDR1 reads PRHDT; CDR2 reads FYEKMQ (reference sequence). This CDR3 spans 14 amino acids. The V and J ends lost 0 bases and 7 bases, in that order; junction bases with no gene match: 4. The CDR3 sequence: CASSLGTGQVEAFF. As DNA, the CDR3 is TGTGCCAGCAGCTTAGGGACGGGACAGGTTGAAGCTTTCTTT.

This clone turned up a few times. The chain is built from TRBV7-3 and TRBJ2-3, with a tentative D call TRBD2 (5 bases). There are 13 residues in the CDR3. The V end was cut by 0 bases, the J end by 9 bases, with 10 bases between. Germline assignment: CDR1 SGHTA and CDR2 FQGTGA. The chain's CDR3 is CASSLTGVETQYF. The CDR3 nucleotides are TGTGCCAGCAGCTTAACGGGAGTTGAGACGCAGTATTTT.

The rearrangement uses TRBV6-1 and TRBJ1-2, with TRBD1 as a possible D gene (5 bases). The V gene's germline CDR1 is MNHNS and CDR2 SASEGT. The CDR3 totals 13 residues. V was trimmed by 9 bases and J by 4 bases, leaving 15 bases between them. The chain's CDR3 is CASKGGGVYGYTF. The CDR3 DNA reads as TGTGCCAGTAAAGGAGGAGGGGTCTATGGCTACACCTTC.

The chain combines TRBV14 with TRBJ1-2; the match to TRBD1 covers 9 bases. Germline CDR1 and CDR2: SGHDN and FVKESK. There are 15 residues in the CDR3. V lost 3 bases and J lost 8; bases outside the gene matches: 10. This CDR3 is CASSHAETGGKGYTF. Written as DNA, the CDR3 is TGTGCCAGCAGCCATGCGGAGACAGGGGGAAAGGGCTACACCTTC.

CDR3 bases: TGCGCCAGCAGCTCCGGGGGGGCCACAGATACGCAGTATTTT. It encodes CASSSGGATDTQYF. The gene calls are TRBV5-1 and TRBJ2-3; 8 positions match TRBD2. CDR3 length equals 14 residues. With V trimmed by 3 bases and J by 2 bases, 2 bases remained unmatched. From germline, CDR1 is SGHRS and CDR2 YFSETQ.

V and J are TRBV7-9 and TRBJ1-2, with 9 bases fitting TRBD1. Germline V gene sequence: CDR1 SEHNR, CDR2 FQNEAQ (reference sequence). Trimming at V came to 5 bases and at J to 8 bases, leaving 9 bases not matched to a gene. The CDR3 runs to 14 residues. The CDR3, as DNA: TGTGCCAGCAGCCCATGGGACAGGGATAGGGGCTACACCTTC. Encoded protein: CASSPWDRDRGYTF.

This rearrangement joins TRBV12-5 to TRBJ2-5; weak D call: TRBD1 (5 bases). The J call could be wrong; TRBJ2-7 is a better fit for the DNA end. Per germline, CDR1 LGHNT and CDR2 FRNRAP. The CDR3 runs 13 residues. The DNA of the CDR3 is TGTGCTAGTGGTTTTGGGGCTGTGGGCGAGCAGTACTTC. This translates into CASGFGAVGEQYF.

The rearrangement joins TRBV25-1 to TRBJ1-1; D remains unclear. V shed 4 bases and J shed 7 bases, with 7 bases lying between them. This CDR3 is built from 11 residues. Germline V CDR1 and CDR2: MGHDK, SYGVNS. CDR3 DNA: TGTGCCAGCAGTGCCAGGCTTGAAGCTTTCTTT. Amino acid sequence: CASSARLEAFF. The full variable domain, in which reference TRBV25-1 and TRBJ1-1 provide the parts outside the CDR3, is EADIYQTPRYLVIGTGKKITLECSQTMGHDKMYWYQQDPGMELHLIHYSYGVNSTEKGDLSSESTVSRIRTEHFPLTLESARPSHTSQYLCASSARLEAFFGQGTRLTVV.

The chain carries TRBV19 and TRBJ1-4; D call uncertain. Germline V gene lookup returns CDR1 LNHDA and CDR2 SQIVND (reference sequence). V dropped 5 bases and J dropped 6 bases, with 19 bases sitting between them. The CDR3 extends over 16 amino acids. CDR3 nucleotides: TGTGCCAGTAGTCTCGGGGTTTTTCTGTCCGATGAAAAACTGTTTTTT. Translating gives CASSLGVFLSDEKLFF.

The chain links TRBV5-4 to TRBJ2-4, with 8 bases fitting TRBD1. Germline CDR1 reads SGHNT; CDR2 reads YYREEE (reference sequence). With 2 bases clipped from V and 4 bases from J, the junction kept 5 bases outside the gene matches. CDR3 size: 15 residues. The CDR3 spells CASSFGQGGKNIQYF. The CDR3 nucleotides are TGTGCCAGCAGCTTTGGACAGGGTGGAAAAAACATTCAGTACTTC.

As concerns this clone: As the CDR3 is not closed by the conserved phenylalanine or tryptophan, this likely results from a read error. The genes are TRBV27 and TRBJ1-6, with D possibly TRBD1 on 6 matching bases. Germline CDR1 and CDR2: MNHEY and SMNVEV (reference sequence). The CDR3 runs 16 residues. Trimming left V 3 bases short and J 5 bases short, with 14 bases between. The CDR3 region has the DNA TGTGCCAGCAGTTTGAAGACAGGAGGCAATAATTCACCCCTCCACCTT. Translation: CASSLKTGGNNSPLHL.